These 10 T cell receptor beta chains came from one sample sequenced in a study of read filtering for tumor transcriptome and immune sequencing. The library was built from 400 ng RNA with molecular barcoded adaptors for alpha/delta and beta/gamma chains. TCRdb independently ran MiXCR on the reads; one entry per CDR3 protein. The table has tens of thousands of distinct CDR3 sequences, approximately 19% seen once. The sample taken for sequencing was a population of CD138-negative cells sorted from bone marrow. The receptors were sampled from a donor at least 40 years old with multiple myeloma.

This clonotype appeared many times. The chain carries TRBV3-1 and TRBJ2-5; D possibly corresponds to TRBD1 (6 bases). The germline CDR1 and CDR2 sequences are LGHDT and YNNKEL (reference sequence). V lost 4 bases and J 2 bases, leaving 17 bases between the germline ends. This CDR3 contains 16 residues. CDR3 nucleotides: TGTGCCAGCAGCCTCCCGAATACAGGGAATCAAGAGACCCAGTACTTC. As protein: CASSLPNTGNQETQYF.

This clonotype was counted ten times or more. The chain recombines TRBV14 with TRBJ2-1; D perhaps matches TRBD2 (6 bases). V shed 6 bases and J shed 7 bases, with 25 bases lying between them. The CDR3 runs to 17 residues. The germline gives CDR1 SGHDN, CDR2 FVKESK. The CDR3 coding sequence is TGTGCCAGCAGAAGCACCTTATTCGGGACGGGGGAGAATGAGCAGTTCTTC. As protein: CASRSTLFGTGENEQFF.

As concerns this clonotype: One base away lies a much larger clone, so this may be a sequencing read error. The chain couples TRBV5-6 to TRBJ2-2; maybe TRBD1 (5 bases). From germline, CDR1 is SGHDT and CDR2 YYEEEE. Trimming removed 0 bases at V and 6 bases at J, with 6 bases between. The CDR3 sequence is 13 residues long. This CDR3 reads CASSLAGPGELFF. CDR3 DNA: TGTGCCAGCAGCTTGGCAGGGCCCGGGGAGCTGTTTTTT.

This clonotype showed up many times. The chain combines TRBV7-2 with TRBJ2-5; tentatively, D is TRBD1 or TRBD2 (6 bases each). The CDR3 is made up of 15 amino acids. Looked up from germline, CDR1 is SGHTA and CDR2 is FQGNSA. The V and J ends lost 1 base and 5 bases respectively, with 14 bases between them. The CDR3 here is CASSLDGGRLETQYF. The CDR3 nucleotides are TGTGCCAGCAGCTTAGATGGGGGGCGGCTCGAGACCCAGTACTTC.

A word on this clonotype: This may stem from a read error, because a much larger clone lies one nucleotide away. This chain joins TRBV5-1 and TRBJ1-1; D is undetermined. The germline V gene encodes CDR1 SGHRS and CDR2 YFSETQ. This CDR3 is built from 13 residues. This chain's CDR3 is CASSLGFQSEASF. DNA of the CDR3: TGCGCCAGCAGCTTGGGTTTTCAGTCTGAAGCTTCCTTT.

In its sample, this clonotype was seen many times. This chain joins TRBV5-1 and TRBJ2-2; D remains unclear. The CDR3 extends over 15 amino acids. Between the trimmed V and J ends, which lost 0 bases and 4 bases, there was a span of 10 bases. CDR1 is SGHRS and CDR2 is YFSETQ in the germline V gene. The CDR3 DNA follows: TGCGCCAGCAGCTTGGACCCTGGCCCCACCGGGGAGCTGTTTTTT. Translated, it gives CASSLDPGPTGELFF.

The chain links TRBV7-9 to TRBJ1-2; 7 nucleotides align to TRBD1. CDR3 length: 15 amino acids. Germline V gene lookup returns CDR1 SEHNR and CDR2 FQNEAQ (reference sequence). Trimming at V came to 5 bases and at J to 4 bases, leaving 10 bases not matched to a gene. The DNA for the CDR3 is TGTGCCAGCAGCACTCCCGACAGGGTTATCTATGGCTACACCTTC. It yields the protein CASSTPDRVIYGYTF.

As for this clonotype: A much larger clonotype is one base distant, so this may be a read error. The chain carries TRBV5-1 and TRBJ1-5, with a weak D call TRBD1 (6 bases). The germline V gene encodes CDR1 SGHRS and CDR2 YFSETQ. The V end lost 2 bases, the J end lost 11 bases, and 17 bases lay between the germline ends. The CDR3 sequence is 14 residues long. The CDR3 protein is CASSFGAGAKTQHF. The CDR3 DNA is TGCGCCAGCAGCTTCGGGGCAGGGGCCAAGACCCAGCATTTT.

This clonotype was counted ten times or more. This rearrangement joins TRBV10-3 to TRBJ2-3; TRBD2 matches 8 bases. The CDR3 runs to 14 residues. V was clipped by 10 bases and J by 1 base; unmatched bases: 7. Germline lookup yields CDR1 ENHRY and CDR2 SYGVKD. CDR3 region: CATAGGRGTDTQYF. The CDR3 DNA follows: TGTGCCACCGCGGGGGGTAGGGGCACAGATACGCAGTATTTT.

This clonotype has a count of ten or more. This sequence joins TRBV28 and TRBJ2-7, with a tentative D call TRBD2 (6 bases). The germline V gene has CDR1 MDHEN and CDR2 SYDVKM. Deletions cut 4 bases from V and 6 bases from J, with 28 bases between. The length of the CDR3 is 18 residues. The CDR3 sequence: CASSSPAPTSTVGGEQYF. CDR3 nucleotides: TGTGCCAGCAGTTCGCCAGCCCCCACTAGCACAGTCGGGGGCGAGCAGTACTTC.